Sequencing of this T cell receptor beta chain was carried out in a study of identical twins. Study-level results: For out-of-frame beta sequences, excess twin sharing was weaker. Out-of-frame alpha sequences shared by twins showed excess low generation probability.

The CDR3 contains 14 residues. The junction had 8 bases not matched to a gene; V was cut back by 7 bases and J by 5 bases. The sample holds a few counts of this clonotype. Its antigen is unknown. MiXCR was run by TCRdb on the 5' RACE reads, yielding one entry per CDR3 protein. Here the sample spans 450,000 or so distinct CDR3 sequences, around 24% being singletons. These data were also filed under a second study, of T cells expressing NK-cell markers. That report notes: For about 6 donors, the dominant NKG2C+ clonotypes made up about 1.0-8% of their CD8+ T cells.

The receptor's source is a woman between 18 and 30 years old in good health. This rearrangement joins TRBV12-3 or TRBV12-4 to TRBJ2-3; 8 bases align to TRBD2. Sequenced sample: CD4+ T cells sorted from blood. The CDR3 region has the DNA TGTGCCAGCACACTAGCGGAGGGGGAAGATACGCAGTATTTT. This gives the protein CASTLAEGEDTQYF.